This TCR beta chain was sequenced in a study of blood T cell repertoires in COVID-19. This clone was seen a few times. V lost 7 bases, J lost 2 bases, and 12 bases lay in between. Germline CDR1 is LGHDT and CDR2 is YNNKEL (reference sequence). This CDR3 region has 13 residues. Produced via immunoSEQ multiplex PCR; TCRdb's table is partial and in-frame only. The table includes under 250,000 clones, approximately 87% detected once. The sample consisted of peripheral blood. The sequence came from a woman aged 70-85 years with active or convalescent COVID-19. This chain uses TRBV3-1 (or the pseudogene TRBV3-2) with TRBJ2-7; TRBD2 might be the D (5 bases). The CDR3 DNA sequence: TGTGCCAGCAACCAGGACTCCACCTACGAGCAGTACTTC. It specifies CASNQDSTYEQYF.